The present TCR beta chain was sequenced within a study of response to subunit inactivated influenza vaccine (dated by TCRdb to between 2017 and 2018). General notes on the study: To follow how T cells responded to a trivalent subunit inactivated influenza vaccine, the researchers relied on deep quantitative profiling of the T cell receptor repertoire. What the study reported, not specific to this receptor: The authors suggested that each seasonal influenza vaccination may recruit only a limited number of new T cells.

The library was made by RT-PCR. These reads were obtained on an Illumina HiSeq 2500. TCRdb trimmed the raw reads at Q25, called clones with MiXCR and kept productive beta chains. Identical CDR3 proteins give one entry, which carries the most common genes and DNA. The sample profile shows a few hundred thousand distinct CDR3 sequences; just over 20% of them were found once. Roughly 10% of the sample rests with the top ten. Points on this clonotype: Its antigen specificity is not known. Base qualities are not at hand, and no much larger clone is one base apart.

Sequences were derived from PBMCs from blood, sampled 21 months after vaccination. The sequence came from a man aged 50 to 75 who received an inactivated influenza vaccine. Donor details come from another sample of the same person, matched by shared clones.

CDR3 sequence: CASSYSITAGGGDTQYF. The DNA sequence reads TGTGCCAGCAGTTACTCGATCACAGCGGGAGGGGGGGATACGCAGTATTTT. The chain was built from TRBV6-5 and TRBJ2-3; 10 central bases correspond to TRBD2. The CDR3, cysteine through phenylalanine, is 17 amino acids long. Kept here is only the CDR3 DNA, which spans 51 bases and is read in frame from base 1. The junction shows trimming of 0 bases on V and 6 bases on J, and the gene matches do not reach 9 bases of it. The germline V gene supplies CDR1 MNHEY and CDR2 SVGAGI.